The clone carrying this T cell receptor beta chain was detected a few times. This sample was included in a study of blood T cells in healthy people across ages. PCR was performed a second time for roughly 7 to 12 cycles using a sample-barcoded 5' primer and a J-beta primer mix. Every cDNA molecule bore a tag from a template-switch adaptor containing 12 random nucleotides. Samples each returned at least 3 million CDR3-containing paired-end reads. Using its own MiXCR run on the 5' RACE reads, TCRdb lists one record per CDR3 protein. The repertoire holds 1,500,000 or so distinct CDR3 sequences, with around 40% as singletons. Input material: blood. The receptor's source is a woman under 30 in good health.

CDR3 sequence reads: CASRREEPTDTQYF. CDR3 coding DNA: TGCGCCAGCAGACGGGAGGAACCCACAGATACGCAGTATTTT. J is TRBJ2-3 and V is TRBV5-1; 7 bases line up with TRBD2. CDR3 length: 14 residues. The J segment lost 2 bases and the V segment lost 5 bases, leaving 5 bases of the junction unmatched. CDR1 SGHRS and CDR2 YFSETQ come from the germline V gene.